This is a list of T cell receptor beta chains from one sample in a study of HIV-infected patients and healthy controls. Via MiXCR, TCRdb re-called the 5' RACE reads, giving one row per CDR3 protein. The sample consists of 18,000 or so distinct CDR3 sequences, 8.5% of them appearing once. The sample consisted of blood, taken during antiretroviral therapy. These TCRs come from an adult with HIV infection. CDR3s leave out the opening cysteine and the closing phenylalanine or tryptophan. A D gene is named only where the DNA matches it firmly.

>TRBV7-8|TRBJ2-7|12|TRBD1
ASKRTGTTYEQY
>TRBV27|TRBJ1-4|13|.
ASSLSPGGGEKLF
>TRBV3-1|TRBJ2-4|14|.
ASSQGSSRAKNIQY
>TRBV20-1|TRBJ2-3|13|.
SASNRNQYTDTQY
>TRBV6-5|TRBJ1-1|12|.
ATTRGVGNTEAF
>TRBV12-3/TRBV12-4|TRBJ1-2|11|.
ASSPDRIYGYT
>TRBV9|TRBJ1-5|12|TRBD1
ASSVTGGGQPQH
>TRBV6-5|TRBJ2-7|12|.
ASSYSPQLHEQY
>TRBV6-6|TRBJ1-5|11|.
ASQPLLNQPQH
>TRBV30|TRBJ1-1|11|.
AWTEIGDTEAF
>TRBV27|TRBJ2-7|12|.
ASSLSRGPYEQY
>TRBV27|TRBJ2-1|10|.
ASSRAINEQF
>TRBV28|TRBJ2-7|12|.
AVVGGALTYEQY
>TRBV4-1|TRBJ2-7|18|TRBD2
ASSQDMQGETSGSFGEQY
>TRBV14|TRBJ1-1|11|.
ASSQWTNTEAF
>TRBV4-1|TRBJ2-2|14|.
ASSQEGRGKTGELF
>TRBV2|TRBJ2-7|10|.
ASRDMRDEQY
>TRBV6-1|TRBJ1-4|14|.
ASSEGNNALNEKLF
>TRBV5-4|TRBJ1-2|13|.
ASSLATGRDYGYT
>TRBV5-1|TRBJ2-1|15|TRBD2
ASSLSLAGGSYNEQF
>TRBV12-3/TRBV12-4|TRBJ2-3|13|TRBD2
ASSQLTSGRDTQY
>TRBV15|TRBJ1-5|12|.
ATSLGTSNQPQH
>TRBV12-3/TRBV12-4|TRBJ1-6|13|.
ASRSQSSYNSPLH